This is a list of T cell receptor beta chains from one sample in a study of blood T cells in healthy people across ages. TCRdb reprocessed the 5' RACE reads with MiXCR, giving one entry per CDR3 protein. This table holds about 1,600,000 distinct CDR3 sequences, 42% found once. The sequencing input was blood. The source of these receptors is a woman aged 18-29 years in good health. Each CDR3 is given without its conserved first and last residue.

j_gene	v_gene	CDR3aa
TRBJ1-2	TRBV27	ASSFKRGSVTGYT
TRBJ1-4	TRBV6-5	ASSPRDRNEKLF
TRBJ1-4	TRBV2	ASHLQGPNEKLF
TRBJ2-1	TRBV6-5	ASSIRDISYNEQF
TRBJ2-5	TRBV20-1	SAFSGKLAQY
TRBJ2-3	TRBV20-1	SASLPHLGADTQY
TRBJ1-2	TRBV6-5	ASSSSGPIYGYT
TRBJ2-1	TRBV9	ASSVVGGEDEQF
TRBJ2-7	TRBV6-1	ASSERDGEPYEQY
TRBJ2-7	TRBV7-2	ASSLGRPSYEQY
TRBJ2-7	TRBV11-2	ASLQDGYEQY
TRBJ1-4	TRBV20-1	SASDRGPSTNEKLF
TRBJ1-6	TRBV4-1	ASSQVAGSTNSPLH
TRBJ2-1	TRBV7-9	ASSSERGGLYNEQF
-	TRBV7-8	ASSPLVGSSYNEQY
TRBJ1-1	TRBV20-1	SARDSVGANTEAF
TRBJ1-4	TRBV6-5	ASRRDRANEKLF
TRBJ1-6	TRBV20-1	SAHGTTYNSPLH
TRBJ1-5	TRBV6-1	ASSVVQVANQPQH
TRBJ2-3	TRBV6-1	ASPSTDTRY
TRBJ2-7	TRBV6-6	ASSDLPGLAIEQY
TRBJ2-5	TRBV15	ATSKPDRGETQY
TRBJ2-2	TRBV4-1	ASSQDSRTPNTGELF
TRBJ1-1	TRBV7-2	ASSSRTGLSMNTEAF
TRBJ2-7	TRBV5-1	ASSPNPSGEVYNEQY
TRBJ2-7	TRBV27	ASSPAAYTYEQY
TRBJ2-7	TRBV27	ASILTGFTYEQY
TRBJ2-1	TRBV5-6	ASSLGGTSGVVNEQF
-	TRBV28	ASSHMGAETQY
TRBJ2-5	TRBV10-3	ATMGLADQETQY
-	TRBV30	AWTRGGASYNEQY
TRBJ1-1	TRBV28	ASSSGQRTEAF
TRBJ2-1	TRBV5-1	ASSQRDRISYNEQF
TRBJ2-1	TRBV20-1	SARVQGSGIGEQF
TRBJ1-1	TRBV20-1	SARGQTGNTEAF
TRBJ2-5	TRBV14	ASSQDERAGLETQY
TRBJ2-1	TRBV20-1	SAITRTSGRVEQF
TRBJ2-7	TRBV6-1	ASSELQGRLGQY